This T cell receptor beta chain is drawn from a study of cytomegalovirus exposure and HLA in healthy donors. Remarks on this clone: The antigen remains unidentified.

A multiplex PCR was run with 60 Vbeta primers and 13 Jbeta primers. Here immunoSEQ multiplex PCR was the method, and the copy in TCRdb shows in-frame clones only, minus some. Of about 150,000 clones in the sample, approximately 84% are singletons; the top ten hold 4.8%. The CDR3 has 16 residues. V trimming: 3 bases; J trimming: 7 bases; junction bases outside the gene matches: 6. Germline CDR1 and CDR2: SGHDN and FVKESK. General study points: Later, TCR association rates were found to vary by HLA locus, highest for DRB1 and lowest for HLA-C. There were 150 to 200 TCR beta chains listed as cytomegalovirus-associated. Most CMV-associated TCR beta chains were later found to appear HLA-restricted.

This sequence originates from a girl under 18 in good health and CMV-seropositive. Sequences were obtained from PBMCs. The rearrangement links TRBV14 to TRBJ2-5; 15 nucleotides agree with TRBD2. CDR3 sequence: CASSQGLAGGQGTQYF. CDR3 nucleotide sequence: TGTGCCAGCAGCCAGGGACTAGCGGGGGGCCAGGGGACCCAGTACTTC.